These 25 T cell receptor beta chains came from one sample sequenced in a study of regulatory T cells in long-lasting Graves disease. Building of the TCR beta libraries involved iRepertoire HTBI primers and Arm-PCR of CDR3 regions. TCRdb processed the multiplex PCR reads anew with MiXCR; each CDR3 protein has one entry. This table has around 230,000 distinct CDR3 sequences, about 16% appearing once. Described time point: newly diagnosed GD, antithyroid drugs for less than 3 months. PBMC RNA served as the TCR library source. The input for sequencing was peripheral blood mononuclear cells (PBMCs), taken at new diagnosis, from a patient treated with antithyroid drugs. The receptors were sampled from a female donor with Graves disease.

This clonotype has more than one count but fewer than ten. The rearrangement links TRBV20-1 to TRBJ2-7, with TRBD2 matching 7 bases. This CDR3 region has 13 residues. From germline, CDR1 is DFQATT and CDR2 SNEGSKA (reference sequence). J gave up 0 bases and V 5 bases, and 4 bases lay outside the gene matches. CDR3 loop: CSAYSGLSYEQYF. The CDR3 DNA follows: TGCAGTGCTTATAGCGGGCTCTCCTACGAGCAGTACTTC.

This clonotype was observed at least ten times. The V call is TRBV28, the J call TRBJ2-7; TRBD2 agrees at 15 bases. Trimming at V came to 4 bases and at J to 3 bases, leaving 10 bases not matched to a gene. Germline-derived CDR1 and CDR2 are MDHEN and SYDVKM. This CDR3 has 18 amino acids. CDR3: CASSSAGLAGGKNYEQYF. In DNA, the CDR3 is TGTGCCAGCAGTTCCGCAGGACTAGCGGGAGGGAAAAACTACGAGCAGTACTTC.

The CDR3 loop is CASSYSRPGEAGELFF. The DNA of the CDR3 is TGTGCCAGCAGTTACTCGAGGCCGGGAGAGGCCGGGGAGCTGTTTTTT. The chain recombines TRBV6-5 with TRBJ2-2, with D possibly matching TRBD2 (6 bases). Germline loops: CDR1 MNHEY, CDR2 SVGAGI. The CDR3 runs 16 residues. Trimming cost V 0 bases and J 6 bases, with 14 bases left between them.

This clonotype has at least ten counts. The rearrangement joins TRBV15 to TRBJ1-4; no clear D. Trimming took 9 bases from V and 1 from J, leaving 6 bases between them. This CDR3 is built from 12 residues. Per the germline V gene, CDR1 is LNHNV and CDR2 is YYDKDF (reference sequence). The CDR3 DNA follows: TGTGCCACTGCAAGAACTAATGAAAAACTGTTTTTT. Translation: CATARTNEKLFF.

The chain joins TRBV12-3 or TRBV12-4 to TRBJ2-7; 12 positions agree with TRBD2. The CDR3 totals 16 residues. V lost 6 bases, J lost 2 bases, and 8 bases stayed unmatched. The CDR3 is CASSPSGRVPPYEQYF. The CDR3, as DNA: TGTGCCAGCAGCCCTAGCGGGAGGGTTCCCCCCTACGAGCAGTACTTC.

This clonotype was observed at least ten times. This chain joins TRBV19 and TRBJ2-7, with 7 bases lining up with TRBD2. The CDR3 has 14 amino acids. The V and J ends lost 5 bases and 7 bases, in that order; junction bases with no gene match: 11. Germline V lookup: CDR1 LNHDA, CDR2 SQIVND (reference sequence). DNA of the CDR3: TGTGCCAGTAGTCCCCCAGCGGGGTCCGGGGAGCAGTACTTC. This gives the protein CASSPPAGSGEQYF.

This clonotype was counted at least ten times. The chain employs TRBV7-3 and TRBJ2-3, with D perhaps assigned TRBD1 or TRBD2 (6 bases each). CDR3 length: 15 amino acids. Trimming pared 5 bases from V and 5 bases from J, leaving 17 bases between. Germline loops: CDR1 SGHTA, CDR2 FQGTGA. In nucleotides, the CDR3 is TGTGCCAGCAGCCCAAACAGGGACTCCTTAGATACGCAGTATTTT. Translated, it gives CASSPNRDSLDTQYF.

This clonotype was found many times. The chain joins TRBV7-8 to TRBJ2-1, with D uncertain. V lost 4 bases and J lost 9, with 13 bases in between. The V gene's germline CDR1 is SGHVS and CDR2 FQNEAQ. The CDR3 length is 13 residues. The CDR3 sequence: CASSWRRNGEQFF. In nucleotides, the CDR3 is TGTGCCAGCAGCTGGCGACGGAACGGTGAGCAGTTCTTC.

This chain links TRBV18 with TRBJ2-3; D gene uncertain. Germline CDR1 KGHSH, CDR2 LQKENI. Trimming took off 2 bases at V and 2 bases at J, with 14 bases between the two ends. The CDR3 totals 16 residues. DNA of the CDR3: TGTGCCAGCTCACCAAATGGGATTTTGGACACAGATACGCAGTATTTT. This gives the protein CASSPNGILDTDTQYF.

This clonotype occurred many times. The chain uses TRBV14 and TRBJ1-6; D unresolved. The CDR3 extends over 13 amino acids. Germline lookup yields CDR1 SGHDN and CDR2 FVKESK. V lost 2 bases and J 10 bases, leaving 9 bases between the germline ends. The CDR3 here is CASSQSTGSPLHF. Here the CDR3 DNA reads TGTGCCAGCAGCCAATCGACCGGCTCACCCCTCCACTTT.

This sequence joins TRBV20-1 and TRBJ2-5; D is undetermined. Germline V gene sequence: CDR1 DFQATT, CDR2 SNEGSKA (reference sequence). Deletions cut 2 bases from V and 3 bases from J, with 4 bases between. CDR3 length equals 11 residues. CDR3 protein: CSARLEETQYF. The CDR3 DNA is TGCAGTGCTAGACTAGAAGAGACCCAGTACTTC.

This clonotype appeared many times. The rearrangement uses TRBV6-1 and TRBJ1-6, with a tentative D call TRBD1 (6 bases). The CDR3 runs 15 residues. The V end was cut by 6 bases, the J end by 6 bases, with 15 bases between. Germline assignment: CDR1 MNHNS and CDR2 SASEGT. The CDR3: CASRSLTGPNSPLHF. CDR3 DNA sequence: TGTGCCAGCAGATCCCTCACAGGGCCTAATTCACCCCTCCACTTT.

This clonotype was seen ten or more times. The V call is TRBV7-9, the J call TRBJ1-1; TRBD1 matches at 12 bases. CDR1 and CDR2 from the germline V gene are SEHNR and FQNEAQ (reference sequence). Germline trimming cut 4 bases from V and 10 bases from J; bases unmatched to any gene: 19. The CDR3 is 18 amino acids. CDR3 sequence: CASSSHLKPGQGARGAFF. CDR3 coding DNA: TGTGCCAGCAGCTCTCACTTGAAACCGGGACAGGGGGCTCGGGGAGCTTTCTTT. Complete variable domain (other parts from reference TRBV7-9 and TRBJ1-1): DTGVSQNPRHKITKRGQNVTFRCDPISEHNRLYWYRQTLGQGPEFLTYFQNEAQLEKSRLLSDRFSAERPKGSFSTLEIQRTEQGDSAMYLCASSSHLKPGQGARGAFFGQGTRLTVV.

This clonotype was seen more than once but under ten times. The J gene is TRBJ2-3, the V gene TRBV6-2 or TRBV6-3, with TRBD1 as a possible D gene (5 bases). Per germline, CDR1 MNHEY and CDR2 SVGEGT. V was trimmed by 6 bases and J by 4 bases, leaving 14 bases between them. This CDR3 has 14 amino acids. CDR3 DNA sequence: TGTGCCAGCAGATACACCCTAGGGGCAGATACGCAGTATTTT. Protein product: CASRYTLGADTQYF.

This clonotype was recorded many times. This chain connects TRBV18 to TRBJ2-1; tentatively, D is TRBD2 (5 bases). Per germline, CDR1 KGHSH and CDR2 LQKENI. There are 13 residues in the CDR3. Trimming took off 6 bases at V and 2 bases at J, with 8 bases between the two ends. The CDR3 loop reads CASSRDAYNEQFF. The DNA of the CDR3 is TGTGCCAGCTCCCGGGATGCCTACAATGAGCAGTTCTTC.

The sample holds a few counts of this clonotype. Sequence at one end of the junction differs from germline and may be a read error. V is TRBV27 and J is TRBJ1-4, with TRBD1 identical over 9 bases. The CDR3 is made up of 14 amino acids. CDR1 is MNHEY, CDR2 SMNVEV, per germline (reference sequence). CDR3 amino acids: CASSSTGGNEKLLF. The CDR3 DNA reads TGTGCCAGCAGTTCGACAGGGGGTAATGAAAAACTGCTTTTT.

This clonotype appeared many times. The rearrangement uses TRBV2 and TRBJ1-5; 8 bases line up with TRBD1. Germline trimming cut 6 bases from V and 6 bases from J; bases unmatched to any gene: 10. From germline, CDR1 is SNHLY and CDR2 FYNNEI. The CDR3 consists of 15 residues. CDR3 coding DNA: TGTGCCAGCAGAGAGGGACAGGTGTTAGGTCAGCCCCAGCATTTT. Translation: CASREGQVLGQPQHF.

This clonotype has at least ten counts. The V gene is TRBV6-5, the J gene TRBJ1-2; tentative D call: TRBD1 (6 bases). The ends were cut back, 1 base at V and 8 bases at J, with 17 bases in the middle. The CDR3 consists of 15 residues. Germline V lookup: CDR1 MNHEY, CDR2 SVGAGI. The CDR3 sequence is CASSYFARGPLGYTF. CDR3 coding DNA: TGTGCCAGCAGTTACTTCGCCAGGGGCCCTCTAGGCTACACCTTC.

The CDR3 bases are TGCGCCAGCAGCTTGGATTTGTCAGGGGGCAGATATGGCTACACCTTC. The encoded protein is CASSLDLSGGRYGYTF. V gene TRBV5-1 combines with J gene TRBJ1-2; 8 bases align to TRBD1. CDR3 length equals 16 residues. Per germline, CDR1 SGHRS and CDR2 YFSETQ. V lost 0 bases and J lost 5; bases outside the gene matches: 9.

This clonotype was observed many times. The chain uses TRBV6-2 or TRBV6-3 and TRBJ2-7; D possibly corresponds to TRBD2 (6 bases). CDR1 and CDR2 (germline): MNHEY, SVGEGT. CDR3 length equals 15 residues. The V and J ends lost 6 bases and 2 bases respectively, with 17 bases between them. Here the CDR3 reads CASSRTGTWTYEQYF. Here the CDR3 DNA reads TGTGCCAGCAGCCGGACCGGGACTTGGACCTACGAGCAGTACTTC.

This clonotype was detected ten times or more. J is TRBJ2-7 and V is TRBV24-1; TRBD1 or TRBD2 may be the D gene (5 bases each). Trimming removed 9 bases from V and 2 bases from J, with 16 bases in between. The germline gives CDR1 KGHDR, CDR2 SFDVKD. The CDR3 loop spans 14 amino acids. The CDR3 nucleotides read TGTGCCACCGAGAACTCCAGGGACCCCTACGAGCAGTACTTC. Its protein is CATENSRDPYEQYF.

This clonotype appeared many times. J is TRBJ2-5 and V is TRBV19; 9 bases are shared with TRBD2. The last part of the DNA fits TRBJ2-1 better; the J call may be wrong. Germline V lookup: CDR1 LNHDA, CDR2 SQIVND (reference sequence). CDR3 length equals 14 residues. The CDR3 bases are TGTGCCAGTAGTAGCGGGAGGGCCCAAGCGGAGCAGTTCTTC. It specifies CASSSGRAQAEQFF.

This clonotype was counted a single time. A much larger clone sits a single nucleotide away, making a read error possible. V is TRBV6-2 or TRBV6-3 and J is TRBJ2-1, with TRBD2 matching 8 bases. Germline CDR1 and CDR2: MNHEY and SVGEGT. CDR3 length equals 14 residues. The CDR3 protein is CASRAAGGNNEQIF. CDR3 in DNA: TGTGCCAGCAGGGCGGCGGGAGGAAACAATGAGCAGATCTTC.

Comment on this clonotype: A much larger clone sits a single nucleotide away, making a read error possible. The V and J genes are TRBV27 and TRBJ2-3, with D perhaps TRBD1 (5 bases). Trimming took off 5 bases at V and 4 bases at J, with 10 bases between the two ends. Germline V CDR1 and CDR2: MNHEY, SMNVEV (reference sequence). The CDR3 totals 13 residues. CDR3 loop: CASSRTRADTQYF. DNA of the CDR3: TGTGCCAGCAGTCGGACAAGGGCAGATACGCAGTATTTT.

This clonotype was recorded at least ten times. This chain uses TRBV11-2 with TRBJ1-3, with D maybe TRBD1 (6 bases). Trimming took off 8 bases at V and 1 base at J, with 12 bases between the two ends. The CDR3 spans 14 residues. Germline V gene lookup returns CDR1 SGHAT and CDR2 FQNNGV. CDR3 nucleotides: TGTGCCAGCGGGGGGGGGCGTTCTGGAAACACCATATATTTT. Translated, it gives CASGGGRSGNTIYF. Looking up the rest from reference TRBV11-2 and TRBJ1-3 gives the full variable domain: EAGVAQSPRYKIIEKRQSVAFWCNPISGHATLYWYQQILGQGPKLLIQFQNNGVVDDSQLPKDRFSAERLKGVDSTLKIQPAKLEDSAVYLCASGGGRSGNTIYFGEGSWLTVV.